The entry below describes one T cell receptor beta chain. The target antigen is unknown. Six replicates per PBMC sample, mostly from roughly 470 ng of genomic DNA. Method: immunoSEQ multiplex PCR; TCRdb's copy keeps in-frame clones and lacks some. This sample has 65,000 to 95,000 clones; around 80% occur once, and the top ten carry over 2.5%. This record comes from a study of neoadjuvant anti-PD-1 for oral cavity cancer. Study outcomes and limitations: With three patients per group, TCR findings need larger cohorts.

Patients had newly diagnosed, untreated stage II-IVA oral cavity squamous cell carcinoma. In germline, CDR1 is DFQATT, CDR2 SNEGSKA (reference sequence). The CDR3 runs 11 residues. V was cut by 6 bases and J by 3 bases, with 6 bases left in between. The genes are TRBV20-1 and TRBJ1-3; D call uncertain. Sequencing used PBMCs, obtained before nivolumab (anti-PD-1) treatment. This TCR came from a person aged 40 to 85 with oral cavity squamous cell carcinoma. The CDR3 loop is CSAHSGNTIYF. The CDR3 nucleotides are TGCAGTGCCCACAGTGGAAACACCATATATTTT.